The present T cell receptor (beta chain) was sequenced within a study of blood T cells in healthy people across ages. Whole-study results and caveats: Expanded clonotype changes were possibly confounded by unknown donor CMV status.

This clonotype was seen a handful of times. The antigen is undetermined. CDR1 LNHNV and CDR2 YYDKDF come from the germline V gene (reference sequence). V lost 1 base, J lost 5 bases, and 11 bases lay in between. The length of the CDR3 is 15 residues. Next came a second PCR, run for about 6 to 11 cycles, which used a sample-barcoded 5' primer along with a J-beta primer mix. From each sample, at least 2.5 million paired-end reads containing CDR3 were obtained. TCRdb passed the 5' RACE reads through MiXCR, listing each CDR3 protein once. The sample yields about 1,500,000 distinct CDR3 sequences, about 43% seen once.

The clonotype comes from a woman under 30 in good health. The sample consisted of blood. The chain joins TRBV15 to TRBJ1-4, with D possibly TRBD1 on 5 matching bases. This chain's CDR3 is CATSRVGQGNEKLFF. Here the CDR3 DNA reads TGTGCCACCAGCAGAGTCGGGCAGGGAAATGAAAAACTGTTTTTT.